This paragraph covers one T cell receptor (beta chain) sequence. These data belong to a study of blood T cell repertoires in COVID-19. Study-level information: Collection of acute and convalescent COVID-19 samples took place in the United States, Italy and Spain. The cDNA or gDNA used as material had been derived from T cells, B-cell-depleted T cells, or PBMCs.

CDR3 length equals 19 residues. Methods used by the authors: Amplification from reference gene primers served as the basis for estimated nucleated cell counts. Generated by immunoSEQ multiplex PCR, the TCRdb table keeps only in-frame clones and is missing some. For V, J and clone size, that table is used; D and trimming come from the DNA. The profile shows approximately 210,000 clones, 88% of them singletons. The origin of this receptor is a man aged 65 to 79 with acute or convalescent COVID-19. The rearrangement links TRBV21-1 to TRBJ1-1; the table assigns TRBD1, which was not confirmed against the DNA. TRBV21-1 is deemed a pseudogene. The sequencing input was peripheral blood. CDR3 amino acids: CASSKERKLQEPFNTEAFF. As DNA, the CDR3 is TGTGCCAGCAGCAAAGAGAGAAAACTCCAGGAACCGTTTAACACTGAAGCTTTCTTT.